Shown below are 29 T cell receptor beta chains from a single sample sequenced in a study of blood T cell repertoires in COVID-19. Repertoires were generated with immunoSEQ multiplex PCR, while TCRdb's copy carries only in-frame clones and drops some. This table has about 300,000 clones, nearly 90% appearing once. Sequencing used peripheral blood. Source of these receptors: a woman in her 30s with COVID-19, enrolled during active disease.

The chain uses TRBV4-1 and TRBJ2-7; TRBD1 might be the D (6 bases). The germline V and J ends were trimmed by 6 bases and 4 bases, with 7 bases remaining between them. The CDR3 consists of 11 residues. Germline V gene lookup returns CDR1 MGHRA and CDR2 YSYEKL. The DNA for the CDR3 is TGCGCCAGCAGAGGGGGTTACGAGCAGTACTTC. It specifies CASRGGYEQYF.

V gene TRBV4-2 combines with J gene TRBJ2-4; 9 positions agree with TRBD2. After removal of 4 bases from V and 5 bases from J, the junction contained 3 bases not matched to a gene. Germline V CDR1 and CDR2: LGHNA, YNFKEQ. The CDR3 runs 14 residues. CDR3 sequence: CASSRTSGQNIQYF. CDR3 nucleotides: TGTGCCAGCAGCCGAACTAGCGGGCAAAACATTCAGTACTTC.

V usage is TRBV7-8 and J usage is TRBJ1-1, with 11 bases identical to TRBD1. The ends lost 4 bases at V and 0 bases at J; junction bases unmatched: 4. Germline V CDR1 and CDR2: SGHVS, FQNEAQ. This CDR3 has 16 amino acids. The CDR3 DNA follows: TGTGCCAGCAGCTCTCGGACAGGGGGCATGAACACTGAAGCTTTCTTT. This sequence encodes CASSSRTGGMNTEAFF.

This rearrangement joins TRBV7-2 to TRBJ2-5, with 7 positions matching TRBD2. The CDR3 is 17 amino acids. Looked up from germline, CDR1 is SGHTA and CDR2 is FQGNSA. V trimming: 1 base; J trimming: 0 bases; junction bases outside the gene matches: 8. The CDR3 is CASSLGGGVGHQETQYF. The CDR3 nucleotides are TGTGCCAGCAGCTTAGGTGGGGGGGTTGGCCACCAAGAGACCCAGTACTTC.

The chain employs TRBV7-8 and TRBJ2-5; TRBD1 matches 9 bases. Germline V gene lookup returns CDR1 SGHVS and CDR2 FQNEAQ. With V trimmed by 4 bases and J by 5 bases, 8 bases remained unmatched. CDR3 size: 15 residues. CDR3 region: CASSYTGGARETQYF. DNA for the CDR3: TGTGCCAGCAGCTACACAGGGGGCGCGAGGGAGACCCAGTACTTC. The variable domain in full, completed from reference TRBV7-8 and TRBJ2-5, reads GAGVSQSPRYKVAKRGQDVALRCDPISGHVSLFWYQQALGQGPEFLTYFQNEAQLDKSGLPSDRFFAERPEGSVSTLKIQRTQQEDSAVYLCASSYTGGARETQYFGPGTRLLVL.

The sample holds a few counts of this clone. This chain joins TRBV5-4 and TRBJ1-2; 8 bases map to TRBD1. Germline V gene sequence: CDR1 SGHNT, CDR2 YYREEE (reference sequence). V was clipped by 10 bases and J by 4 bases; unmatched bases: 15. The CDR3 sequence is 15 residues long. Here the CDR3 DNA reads TGTGCCCCTTGGACAGGGTCTACGGACAGCTATGGCTACACCTTC. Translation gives CAPWTGSTDSYGYTF.

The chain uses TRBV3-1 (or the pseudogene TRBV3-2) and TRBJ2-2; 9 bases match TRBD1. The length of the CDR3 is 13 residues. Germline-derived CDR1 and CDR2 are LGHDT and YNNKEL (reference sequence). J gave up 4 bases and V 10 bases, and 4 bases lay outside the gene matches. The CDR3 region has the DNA TGTGCCATCCGGGACAGGGCCACCGGGGAGCTGTTTTTT. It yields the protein CAIRDRATGELFF.

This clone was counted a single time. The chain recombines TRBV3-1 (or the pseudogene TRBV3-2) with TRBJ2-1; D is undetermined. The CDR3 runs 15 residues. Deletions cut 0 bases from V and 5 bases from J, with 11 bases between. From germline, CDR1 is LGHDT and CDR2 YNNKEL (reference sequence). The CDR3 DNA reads TGTGCCAGCAGCCAAGATGCGGTGAAACACAATGAGCAGTTCTTC. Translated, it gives CASSQDAVKHNEQFF.

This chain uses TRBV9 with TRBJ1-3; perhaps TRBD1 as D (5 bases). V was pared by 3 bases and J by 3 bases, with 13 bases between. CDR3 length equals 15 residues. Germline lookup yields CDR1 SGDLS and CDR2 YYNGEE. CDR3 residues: CASSENGGGGNTIYF. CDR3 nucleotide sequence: TGTGCCAGCAGCGAGAATGGGGGGGGTGGAAACACCATATATTTT. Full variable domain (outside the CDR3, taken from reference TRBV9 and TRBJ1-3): DSGVTQTPKHLITATGQRVTLRCSPRSGDLSVYWYQQSLDQGLQFLIQYYNGEERAKGNILERFSAQQFPDLHSELNLSSLELGDSALYFCASSENGGGGNTIYFGEGSWLTVV.

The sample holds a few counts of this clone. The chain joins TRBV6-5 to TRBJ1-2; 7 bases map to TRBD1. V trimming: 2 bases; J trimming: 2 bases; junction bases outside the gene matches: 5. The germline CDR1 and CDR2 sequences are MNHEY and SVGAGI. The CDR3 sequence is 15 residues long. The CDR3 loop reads CASSYEAGGNYGYTF. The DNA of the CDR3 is TGTGCCAGCAGTTACGAGGCAGGGGGGAACTATGGCTACACCTTC.

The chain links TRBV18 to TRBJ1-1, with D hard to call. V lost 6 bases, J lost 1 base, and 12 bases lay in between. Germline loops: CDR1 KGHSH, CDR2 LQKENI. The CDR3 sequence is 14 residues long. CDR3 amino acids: CASSPSAKNTEAFF. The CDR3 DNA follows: TGTGCCAGCTCCCCATCAGCGAAGAACACTGAAGCTTTCTTT.

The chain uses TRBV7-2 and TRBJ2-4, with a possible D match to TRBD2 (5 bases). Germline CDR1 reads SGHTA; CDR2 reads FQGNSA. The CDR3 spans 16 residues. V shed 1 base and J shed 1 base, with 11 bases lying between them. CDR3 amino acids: CASSLDGVSAKNIQYF. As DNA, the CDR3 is TGTGCCAGCAGCTTAGACGGGGTCTCGGCCAAAAACATTCAGTACTTC.

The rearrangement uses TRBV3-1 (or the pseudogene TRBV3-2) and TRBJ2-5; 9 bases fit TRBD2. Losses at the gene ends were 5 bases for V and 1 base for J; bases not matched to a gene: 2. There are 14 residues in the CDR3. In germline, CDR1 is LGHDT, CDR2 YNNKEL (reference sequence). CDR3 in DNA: TGTGCCAGCAGCGGTAGCGGGGGCCAAGAGACCCAGTACTTC. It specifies CASSGSGGQETQYF.

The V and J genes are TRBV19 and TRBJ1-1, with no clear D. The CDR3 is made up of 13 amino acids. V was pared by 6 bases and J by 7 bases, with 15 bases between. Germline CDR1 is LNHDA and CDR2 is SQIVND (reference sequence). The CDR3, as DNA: TGTGCCAGTAGCCCGGGGAGTGGTAATGAAGCTTTCTTT. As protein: CASSPGSGNEAFF.

The DNA of the CDR3 is TGCGCCAGCAGCTTGGGACAGTTCTATGGCTACACCTTC. Its translation: CASSLGQFYGYTF. The chain joins TRBV5-1 to TRBJ1-2; D may be TRBD1 (5 bases). Trimming stripped 0 bases from V and 4 bases from J, with 7 bases between. The germline V gene encodes CDR1 SGHRS and CDR2 YFSETQ. The CDR3 is 13 residues long.

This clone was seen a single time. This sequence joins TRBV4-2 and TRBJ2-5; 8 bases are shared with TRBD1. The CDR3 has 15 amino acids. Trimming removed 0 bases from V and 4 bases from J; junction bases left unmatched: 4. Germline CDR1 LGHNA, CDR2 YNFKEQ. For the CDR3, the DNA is TGTGCCAGCAGCCAAGATGGACAGGGAGCAGAGACCCAGTACTTC. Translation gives CASSQDGQGAETQYF.

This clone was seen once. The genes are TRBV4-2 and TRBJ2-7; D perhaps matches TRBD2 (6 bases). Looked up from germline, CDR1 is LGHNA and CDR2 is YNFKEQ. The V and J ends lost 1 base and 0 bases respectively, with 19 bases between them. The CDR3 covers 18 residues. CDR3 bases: TGTGCCAGCAGCCAAGTTGGGCCAGGGACTGCGAACTCCTACGAGCAGTACGTC. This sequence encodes CASSQVGPGTANSYEQYV.

CDR3 residues: CASSDGGAANEQFF. The CDR3 DNA reads as TGTGCCAGCAGTGACGGGGGGGCTGCGAATGAGCAGTTCTTC. This chain uses TRBV6-4 with TRBJ2-1, with D tentatively TRBD2 (7 bases). The CDR3 runs to 14 residues. CDR1 and CDR2 (germline): MRHNA, SNTAGT. V dropped 2 bases and J dropped 7 bases, with 12 bases sitting between them.

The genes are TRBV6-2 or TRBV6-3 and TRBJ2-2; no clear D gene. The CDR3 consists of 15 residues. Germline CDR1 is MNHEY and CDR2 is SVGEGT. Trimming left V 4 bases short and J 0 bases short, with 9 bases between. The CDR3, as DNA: TGTGCCAGCAGTTTCAATACTCCGAACACCGGGGAGCTGTTTTTT. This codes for CASSFNTPNTGELFF.

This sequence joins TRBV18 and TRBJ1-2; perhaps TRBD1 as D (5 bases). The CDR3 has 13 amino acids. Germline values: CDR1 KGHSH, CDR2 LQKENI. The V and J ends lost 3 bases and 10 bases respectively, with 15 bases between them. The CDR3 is CASSPRVREDYTF. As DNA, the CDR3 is TGTGCCAGCTCACCCCGGGTCAGGGAGGACTACACCTTC.

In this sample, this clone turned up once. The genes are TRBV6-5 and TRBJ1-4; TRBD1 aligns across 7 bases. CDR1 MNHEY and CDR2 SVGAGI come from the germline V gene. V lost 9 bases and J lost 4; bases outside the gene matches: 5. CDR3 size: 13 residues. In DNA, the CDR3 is TGTGCCAGTTCCGGGACAGATAATGAAAAACTGTTTTTT. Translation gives CASSGTDNEKLFF.

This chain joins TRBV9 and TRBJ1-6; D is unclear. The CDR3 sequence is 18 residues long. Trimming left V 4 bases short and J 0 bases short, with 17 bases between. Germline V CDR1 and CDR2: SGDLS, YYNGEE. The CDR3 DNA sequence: TGTGCCAGCAGCCCCCTTGATGGTAGGAGCTCCTATAATTCACCCCTCCACTTT. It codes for CASSPLDGRSSYNSPLHF.

This CDR3 reads CASSIGGQGLLNEKLFF. The DNA for the CDR3 is TGTGCCAGTAGTATAGGGGGACAGGGCCTACTTAATGAAAAACTGTTTTTT. This sequence joins TRBV19 and TRBJ1-4, with 9 positions matching TRBD1. Unmatched junction bases numbered 7, after V lost 1 base and J lost 4 bases. Looked up from germline, CDR1 is LNHDA and CDR2 is SQIVND (reference sequence). The CDR3 sequence is 17 residues long.

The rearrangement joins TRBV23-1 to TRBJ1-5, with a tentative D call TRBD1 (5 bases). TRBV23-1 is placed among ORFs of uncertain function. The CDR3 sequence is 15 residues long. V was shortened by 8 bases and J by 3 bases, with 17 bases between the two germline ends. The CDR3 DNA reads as TGCGCCAGCTCCGATACCGGGACTAACAATCAGCCCCAGCATTTT. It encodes CASSDTGTNNQPQHF.

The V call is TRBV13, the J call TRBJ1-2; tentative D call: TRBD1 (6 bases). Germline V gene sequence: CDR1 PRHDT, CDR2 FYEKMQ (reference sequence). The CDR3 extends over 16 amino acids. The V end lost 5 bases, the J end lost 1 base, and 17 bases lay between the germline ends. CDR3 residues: CASSVGGGAHNYGYTF. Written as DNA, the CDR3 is TGTGCCAGCAGCGTCGGTGGGGGGGCTCATAACTATGGCTACACCTTC.

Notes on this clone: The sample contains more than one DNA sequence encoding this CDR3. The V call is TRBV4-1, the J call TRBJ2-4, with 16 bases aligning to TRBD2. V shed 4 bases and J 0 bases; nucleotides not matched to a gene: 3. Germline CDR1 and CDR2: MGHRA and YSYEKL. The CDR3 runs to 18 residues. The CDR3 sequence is CASSPGLAGGLAKNIQYF. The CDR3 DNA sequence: TGCGCCAGCAGCCCGGGACTAGCGGGGGGGTTAGCCAAAAACATTCAGTACTTC.

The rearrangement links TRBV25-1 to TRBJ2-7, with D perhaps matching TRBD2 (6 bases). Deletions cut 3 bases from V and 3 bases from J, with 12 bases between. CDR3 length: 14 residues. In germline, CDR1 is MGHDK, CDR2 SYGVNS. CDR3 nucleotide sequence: TGTGCCAGCAGTGAGGGACTCGGGGGCTACGAGCAGTACGTC. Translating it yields CASSEGLGGYEQYV.

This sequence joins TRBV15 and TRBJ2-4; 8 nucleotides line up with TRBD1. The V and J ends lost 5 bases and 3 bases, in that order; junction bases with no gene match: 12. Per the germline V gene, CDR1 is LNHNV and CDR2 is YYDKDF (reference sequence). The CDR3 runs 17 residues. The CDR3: CATSLQRSTGVKNIQYF. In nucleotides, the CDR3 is TGTGCCACCAGCCTCCAAAGGTCGACAGGGGTCAAAAACATTCAGTACTTC.

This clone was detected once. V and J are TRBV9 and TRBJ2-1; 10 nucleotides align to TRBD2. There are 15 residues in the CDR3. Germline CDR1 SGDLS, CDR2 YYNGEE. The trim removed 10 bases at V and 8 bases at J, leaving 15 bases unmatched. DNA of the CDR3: TGTGCCCAGCCTCAGCGGGGGGGCGTCTCACATGAGCAGTTCTTC. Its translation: CAQPQRGGVSHEQFF.